This T cell receptor (beta chain) was identified in a study of T cell clones after liver transplantation. Across the study: Third-party-reactive TCRbeta sequences from pre-transplant mixed lymphocyte reactions served as antigen-independent comparators. Three of eight recipients were HCV-positive; others had non-autoimmune, non-viral indications.

This clone showed up just once. The CDR3 spans 19 residues. V lost 0 bases and J lost 4; bases outside the gene matches: 14. CDR1 and CDR2 (germline): MGHRA, YSYEKL. Clones were read by immunoSEQ multiplex PCR, and TCRdb kept only the in-frame ones, dropping some. The sample shows about 72,000 clones, around 90% of them seen only once. The J gene is TRBJ2-5, the V gene TRBV4-1, with 10 bases matching TRBD2. The source is a human donor who received a liver transplant. The sample here was CD4+ T cells from blood, taken before liver transplant. For the CDR3, the DNA is TGCGCCAGCAGCCAAGATCGGGTAGGACTAGCGGTATCCGGAGAGACCCAGTACTTC. Its translation is CASSQDRVGLAVSGETQYF.